These 17 T cell receptor beta chains came from one sample sequenced in a study of blood T cell repertoires in COVID-19. The table came from immunoSEQ multiplex PCR; TCRdb's copy has only in-frame clones and leaves some out. The table includes approximately 160,000 clones, over 65% detected once. Source material: PBMCs or T cells enriched from blood (not recorded which). These receptors were taken from a woman in her fifties or sixties who had recovered from COVID-19.

V usage is TRBV7-9 and J usage is TRBJ1-3, with D perhaps matching TRBD1 (6 bases). Germline V lookup: CDR1 SEHNR, CDR2 FQNEAQ (reference sequence). CDR3 length: 15 amino acids. Trimming took off 1 base at V and 0 bases at J, with 7 bases between the two ends. The CDR3 nucleotides are TGTGCCAGCAGCTTAGGGACAGTCTCTGGAAACACCATATATTTT. Amino acid sequence: CASSLGTVSGNTIYF.

The chain uses TRBV5-1 and TRBJ1-3; TRBD1 might be the D (5 bases). The V end was cut by 6 bases, the J end by 3 bases, with 13 bases between. The CDR3 sequence is 14 residues long. Germline CDR1 is SGHRS and CDR2 is YFSETQ. The CDR3 region is CASKETGDGNTIYF. CDR3 coding DNA: TGCGCCAGCAAGGAAACAGGCGATGGAAACACCATATATTTT.

The chain employs TRBV12-3 or TRBV12-4 and TRBJ2-6, with D uncertain. The length of the CDR3 is 12 residues. Trimming took 6 bases from V and 4 from J, leaving 4 bases between them. The CDR3 DNA is TGTGCCAGCAGGAGAGGGGCCAACGTCCTGACTTTC. Translating gives CASRRGANVLTF.

The chain is built from TRBV9 and TRBJ2-2; 8 nucleotides line up with TRBD1. This CDR3 region has 16 residues. Germline-derived CDR1 and CDR2 are SGDLS and YYNGEE. V trimming: 6 bases; J trimming: 0 bases; junction bases outside the gene matches: 7. The CDR3 region is CASNHGGQANTGELFF. The CDR3 DNA reads TGTGCCAGCAACCATGGGGGACAGGCGAACACCGGGGAGCTGTTTTTT.

The sample holds a few counts of this clone. The chain couples TRBV7-9 to TRBJ2-3; possibly TRBD2 for D (5 bases). The CDR3 covers 14 residues. Trimming stripped 5 bases from V and 6 bases from J, with 15 bases between. Germline CDR1 is SEHNR and CDR2 is FQNEAQ (reference sequence). The CDR3 nucleotides read TGTGCCAGCAGCCCGGACCATCGAGGGGATACGCAGTATTTT. Translating gives CASSPDHRGDTQYF. The full variable domain, in which reference TRBV7-9 and TRBJ2-3 provide the parts outside the CDR3, is DTGVSQNPRHKITKRGQNVTFRCDPISEHNRLYWYRQTLGQGPEFLTYFQNEAQLEKSRLLSDRFSAERPKGSFSTLEIQRTEQGDSAMYLCASSPDHRGDTQYFGPGTRLTVL.

This clone was seen just once. The J gene is TRBJ1-4, the V gene TRBV2; D unclear. Trimming stripped 1 base from V and 4 bases from J, with 7 bases between. The CDR3 runs 14 residues. In germline, CDR1 is SNHLY, CDR2 FYNNEI. The CDR3 DNA follows: TGTGCCAGCAGTGAAGGGTACGGTAATGAAAAACTGTTTTTT. It specifies CASSEGYGNEKLFF.

This clone occurred once. The rearrangement links TRBV19 to TRBJ1-4, with D possibly TRBD1 on 6 matching bases. The CDR3 totals 16 residues. V was pared by 6 bases and J by 5 bases, with 19 bases between. Per the germline V gene, CDR1 is LNHDA and CDR2 is SQIVND (reference sequence). CDR3 residues: CASRPFSGTWNEKLFF. CDR3 nucleotides: TGTGCCAGTAGACCTTTCAGCGGGACATGGAATGAAAAACTGTTTTTT.

The V call is TRBV30, the J call TRBJ1-2; no definite D call. Germline V gene data show CDR1 as GTSNPN and CDR2 as SVGIG (reference sequence). Trimming removed 5 bases at V and 8 bases at J, with 15 bases between. The CDR3 contains 12 residues. CDR3 sequence: CAWERPIRGYTF. The CDR3 bases are TGTGCCTGGGAGCGCCCAATTCGGGGCTACACCTTC.

This clone appeared a few times. This chain connects TRBV20-1 to TRBJ1-1, with a tentative D call TRBD1 (6 bases). The CDR3 spans 11 residues. Germline V gene data show CDR1 as DFQATT and CDR2 as SNEGSKA (reference sequence). CDR3 DNA: TGCAGGGGGGCCGTAAACACTGAAGCTTTCTTT. This sequence encodes CRGAVNTEAFF.

This chain uses TRBV6-4 with TRBJ2-3, with TRBD2 as a possible D gene (6 bases). This CDR3 region has 15 residues. The germline V and J ends were trimmed by 0 bases and 2 bases, with 9 bases remaining between them. Germline CDR1 is MRHNA and CDR2 is SNTAGT. This chain's CDR3 is CASSDSAGSTDTQYF. CDR3 DNA sequence: TGTGCCAGCAGTGACTCGGCGGGGTCCACAGATACGCAGTATTTT.

CDR3 amino acids: CSLTKATGFYRTHEQFF. For the CDR3, the DNA is TGCAGCCTAACGAAGGCGACGGGTTTTTATCGTACGCATGAGCAGTTCTTC. J is TRBJ2-1 and V is TRBV29-1, with D uncertain. Per germline, CDR1 SQVTM and CDR2 ANQGSEA. The CDR3 is made up of 17 amino acids. V shed 8 bases and J shed 8 bases, with 31 bases lying between them.

V usage is TRBV5-1 and J usage is TRBJ1-5, with 8 bases that match TRBD1. The germline CDR1 and CDR2 sequences are SGHRS and YFSETQ. The CDR3 extends over 14 amino acids. J was trimmed by 6 bases and V by 2 bases; bases with no gene match: 4. The chain's CDR3 is CASSLGQGGQPQHF. CDR3 DNA sequence: TGCGCCAGCAGCTTAGGACAGGGCGGTCAGCCCCAGCATTTT. The full variable domain, its missing parts supplied by reference TRBV5-1 and TRBJ1-5, is KAGVTQTPRYLIKTRGQQVTLSCSPISGHRSVSWYQQTPGQGLQFLFEYFSETQRNKGNFPGRFSGRQFSNSRSEMNVSTLELGDSALYLCASSLGQGGQPQHFGDGTRLSIL.

V usage is TRBV5-6 and J usage is TRBJ2-5; perhaps TRBD1 as D (6 bases). The germline gives CDR1 SGHDT, CDR2 YYEEEE. The CDR3 has 16 amino acids. The V and J ends lost 3 bases and 2 bases respectively, with 17 bases between them. The CDR3 DNA follows: TGTGCCAGCAGCTCGGGGACACGAGGGGGTCAAGAGACCCAGTACTTC. This sequence encodes CASSSGTRGGQETQYF.

This chain links TRBV11-3 with TRBJ1-2; 10 bases are shared with TRBD1. Germline assignment: CDR1 SGHNT and CDR2 YENEEA. V lost 6 bases, J lost 9 bases, and 1 base stayed unmatched. This CDR3 region has 11 residues. CDR3 amino acids: CASRGQGSYTF. The CDR3 DNA is TGTGCCAGCAGGGGACAGGGGAGCTACACCTTC.

This sequence joins TRBV28 and TRBJ1-2; D unclear. Trimming cost V 5 bases and J 10 bases, with 14 bases left between them. The CDR3 length is 12 residues. Germline values: CDR1 MDHEN, CDR2 SYDVKM. The CDR3 loop is CASSPPLLDYTF. CDR3 sequence (DNA): TGTGCCAGCAGTCCTCCCCTACTAGACTACACCTTC.

V gene TRBV28 combines with J gene TRBJ1-3; 8 nucleotides match TRBD1. There are 13 residues in the CDR3. Per the germline V gene, CDR1 is MDHEN and CDR2 is SYDVKM. V was pared by 3 bases and J by 9 bases, with 4 bases of the junction left unmatched. This chain's CDR3 is CASSLGDRSTIYF. CDR3 nucleotide sequence: TGTGCCAGCAGTTTGGGGGACAGGTCCACCATATATTTT.

The chain links TRBV19 to TRBJ1-2; 9 nucleotides align to TRBD1. Losses at the gene ends were 3 bases for V and 7 bases for J; bases not matched to a gene: 6. CDR1 and CDR2 from the germline V gene are LNHDA and SQIVND (reference sequence). This CDR3 has 14 amino acids. The CDR3 protein is CASSIWDRAGGYTF. CDR3 sequence (DNA): TGTGCCAGTAGTATTTGGGACAGGGCTGGTGGCTACACCTTC.